The 30 T cell receptor beta chains listed next were all sequenced from one sample in a study of T cell responses to AZD1222 COVID-19 vaccine. The data were produced by immunoSEQ multiplex PCR, yet TCRdb's version contains in-frame clones alone and is incomplete. The sample includes tens of thousands of clones, around 80% of them seen just once. The specimen was peripheral blood, collected on day 0 of AZD1222 vaccination. The receptors stem from an adult in good health.

This clone came up a few times. The rearrangement links TRBV19 to TRBJ2-2; D not resolved. V gave up 2 bases and J gave up 2 bases, with 9 bases separating them. Germline V CDR1 and CDR2: LNHDA, SQIVND (reference sequence). The CDR3 runs 15 residues. CDR3 sequence reads: CASSIMRSNTGELFF. DNA for the CDR3: TGTGCCAGTAGTATAATGCGTTCAAACACCGGGGAGCTGTTTTTT. The whole variable domain, filled in from reference TRBV19 and TRBJ2-2, reads DGGITQSPKYLFRKEGQNVTLSCEQNLNHDAMYWYRQDPGQGLRLIYYSQIVNDFQKGDIAEGYSVSREKKESFPLTVTSAQKNPTAFYLCASSIMRSNTGELFFGEGSRLTVL.

The genes are TRBV11-2 and TRBJ1-5, with 8 positions matching TRBD1. The CDR3 spans 16 residues. J gave up 7 bases and V 2 bases, and 10 bases lay outside the gene matches. Germline loops: CDR1 SGHAT, CDR2 FQNNGV. The chain's CDR3 is CASSLSSGGAGQPQHF. The CDR3 DNA reads as TGTGCCAGCAGCTTATCTTCAGGGGGCGCGGGACAGCCCCAGCATTTT.

This clone was found a few times. The rearrangement links TRBV7-9 to TRBJ2-7; 9 bases are shared with TRBD1. The germline CDR1 and CDR2 sequences are SEHNR and FQNEAQ (reference sequence). The CDR3 runs 12 residues. The J segment lost 7 bases and the V segment lost 5 bases, leaving 3 bases of the junction unmatched. The CDR3 nucleotides read TGTGCCAGCAGCCGACAGGGGGTGGAGCAGTACTTC. Amino acids: CASSRQGVEQYF. Filled out from reference TRBV7-9 and TRBJ2-7, the complete variable domain reads DTGVSQNPRHKITKRGQNVTFRCDPISEHNRLYWYRQTLGQGPEFLTYFQNEAQLEKSRLLSDRFSAERPKGSFSTLEIQRTEQGDSAMYLCASSRQGVEQYFGPGTRLTVT.

The chain uses TRBV6-5 and TRBJ1-6; D is unclear. The CDR3 runs to 16 residues. V dropped 0 bases and J dropped 7 bases, with 13 bases sitting between them. The germline V gene encodes CDR1 MNHEY and CDR2 SVGAGI. CDR3 sequence reads: CASSYSSPTGNSPLHF. As DNA, the CDR3 is TGTGCCAGCAGTTACTCCTCCCCTACGGGGAATTCACCCCTCCACTTT.

The genes are TRBV4-3 and TRBJ2-1, with 8 nucleotides matching TRBD1. V gave up 2 bases and J gave up 7 bases; unmatched junction bases: 7. Per germline, CDR1 LGHNA and CDR2 YSLEER. The CDR3 consists of 15 residues. CDR3 loop: CASSQTSDRENEQFF. The DNA of the CDR3 is TGCGCCAGCAGCCAAACCTCGGACAGGGAGAATGAGCAGTTCTTC.

V is TRBV23-1 and J is TRBJ1-5; maybe TRBD1 (5 bases). TRBV23-1 is an open reading frame whose function is uncertain. The CDR3 contains 18 residues. V shed 4 bases and J shed 0 bases, with 19 bases lying between them. CDR3 protein: CASSRGSNDPYSNQPQHF. CDR3 DNA sequence: TGCGCCAGCAGTCGGGGCAGCAACGACCCTTATAGCAATCAGCCCCAGCATTTT.

The rearrangement links TRBV30 to TRBJ1-3; D not certain. Trimming left V 1 base short and J 2 bases short, with 6 bases between. Looked up from germline, CDR1 is GTSNPN and CDR2 is SVGIG (reference sequence). The CDR3 spans 13 residues. CDR3 loop: CAWSAGAGNTIYF. For the CDR3, the DNA is TGTGCCTGGAGTGCTGGGGCTGGAAACACCATATATTTT.

The chain couples TRBV7-9 to TRBJ1-2; D perhaps matches TRBD1 (5 bases). Germline lookup yields CDR1 SEHNR and CDR2 FQNEAQ (reference sequence). The CDR3 loop spans 15 amino acids. V shed 4 bases and J shed 4 bases, with 16 bases lying between them. CDR3 sequence: CASSSTPGLLYGYTF. The CDR3 DNA reads TGTGCCAGCAGCTCAACCCCAGGGCTCCTCTATGGCTACACCTTC.

The gene calls are TRBV7-9 and TRBJ2-3; D remains ambiguous. The CDR3 is 12 residues long. Looked up from germline, CDR1 is SEHNR and CDR2 is FQNEAQ (reference sequence). Trimming removed 1 base from V and 6 bases from J, with 5 bases in between. In DNA, the CDR3 is TGTGCCAGCAGCTTAGAGGCGGATACGCAGTATTTT. This translates into CASSLEADTQYF.

The chain carries TRBV6-5 and TRBJ2-3; D may be TRBD1 or TRBD2 (5 bases each). The CDR3 is 16 amino acids. V lost 2 bases and J 1 base, leaving 13 bases between the germline ends. Per the germline V gene, CDR1 is MNHEY and CDR2 is SVGAGI. CDR3 DNA sequence: TGTGCCAGCAGTTACCAGGGACGATTAGGCACAGATACGCAGTATTTT. Residues: CASSYQGRLGTDTQYF.

This clone showed up just a few times. The CDR3 sequence is CASSLQYRGRHEQYF. In DNA form, the CDR3 reads TGTGCCAGCAGTTTACAGTACAGGGGGAGACACGAGCAGTACTTC. The chain employs TRBV28 and TRBJ2-7; 8 bases align to TRBD1. The junction had 8 bases not matched to a gene; V was cut back by 2 bases and J by 5 bases. Germline assignment: CDR1 MDHEN and CDR2 SYDVKM. This CDR3 is built from 15 residues.

This sequence joins TRBV19 and TRBJ1-5; D remains ambiguous. The germline gives CDR1 LNHDA, CDR2 SQIVND (reference sequence). This CDR3 contains 13 residues. The V end lost 5 bases, the J end lost 3 bases, and 8 bases lay between the germline ends. The CDR3 DNA is TGTGCCAGTAGTTGGCAGAACAATCAGCCCCAGCATTTT. It is translated as CASSWQNNQPQHF.

The chain joins TRBV5-5 to TRBJ1-3; D not certain. Trimming took 3 bases from V and 0 from J, leaving 10 bases between them. This CDR3 is built from 15 residues. The V gene's germline CDR1 is SGHKS and CDR2 YYEKEE (reference sequence). The CDR3 region has the DNA TGTGCCAGCAGCTCTGGACCGGACTCTGGAAACACCATATATTTT. Its translation is CASSSGPDSGNTIYF.

The rearrangement links TRBV6-5 to TRBJ1-2; D is perhaps TRBD1 (5 bases). Germline assignment: CDR1 MNHEY and CDR2 SVGAGI. V was trimmed by 6 bases and J by 7 bases, leaving 21 bases between them. The CDR3 has 15 residues. CDR3 sequence: CASRITGQPTSGYTF. In DNA, the CDR3 is TGTGCCAGCAGGATAACAGGACAACCGACCTCTGGCTACACCTTC.

This chain links TRBV7-7 with TRBJ2-5; 10 bases map to TRBD2. The germline V gene has CDR1 SSHAT and CDR2 FNYEAQ (reference sequence). V was pared by 5 bases and J by 2 bases, with 8 bases of the junction left unmatched. The CDR3 has 16 amino acids. CDR3 sequence: CASSPGLAGAQETQYF. The DNA for the CDR3 is TGTGCCAGCAGCCCAGGGCTAGCGGGGGCACAAGAGACCCAGTACTTC.

The CDR3 here is CASSEGSDSYSNQPQHF. DNA of the CDR3: TGTGCCAGTAGTGAAGGATCCGACTCCTATAGCAATCAGCCCCAGCATTTT. The chain joins TRBV19 to TRBJ1-5; D is ambiguous. This CDR3 is 17 amino acids long. CDR1 LNHDA and CDR2 SQIVND come from the germline V gene (reference sequence). V was cut by 5 bases and J by 0 bases, with 17 bases left in between.

This rearrangement joins TRBV28 to TRBJ1-3, with D uncertain. Germline V gene data show CDR1 as MDHEN and CDR2 as SYDVKM. V was trimmed by 6 bases and J by 8 bases, leaving 11 bases between them. The CDR3 sequence is 12 residues long. The CDR3 region is CASRQRSDTIYF. Here the CDR3 DNA reads TGTGCCAGCAGACAGAGGTCAGACACCATATATTTT.

The chain couples TRBV7-3 to TRBJ2-5; 7 nucleotides agree with TRBD1. The CDR3 sequence is 15 residues long. The J segment lost 4 bases and the V segment lost 5 bases, leaving 10 bases of the junction unmatched. Per the germline V gene, CDR1 is SGHTA and CDR2 is FQGTGA. The CDR3: CASSLGGQQAETQYF. The CDR3 coding sequence is TGTGCCAGCAGCCTAGGGGGCCAACAGGCAGAGACCCAGTACTTC.

The chain employs TRBV11-2 and TRBJ2-2; D gene uncertain. V was trimmed by 2 bases and J by 5 bases, leaving 6 bases between them. This CDR3 contains 13 residues. Germline CDR1 is SGHAT and CDR2 is FQNNGV. CDR3 in amino acids: CASSLSRTGELFF. The CDR3 DNA reads TGTGCCAGCAGCTTATCGCGGACCGGGGAGCTGTTTTTT.

V is TRBV6-5 and J is TRBJ1-6; TRBD1 matches 9 bases. From germline, CDR1 is MNHEY and CDR2 SVGAGI. Losses at the gene ends were 5 bases for V and 14 bases for J; bases not matched to a gene: 13. The CDR3 spans 15 residues. CDR3 sequence: CASSRLPGQGSTLHF. The DNA for the CDR3 is TGTGCCAGCAGTCGACTCCCGGGACAGGGTTCGACCCTCCACTTT.

The chain carries TRBV28 and TRBJ1-1; D is perhaps TRBD1 (5 bases). CDR1 is MDHEN, CDR2 SYDVKM, per germline. The CDR3 is 15 amino acids. Trimming took off 6 bases at V and 5 bases at J, with 19 bases between the two ends. This CDR3 reads CASRPLLGGGTEAFF. The CDR3 DNA reads TGTGCCAGCAGACCCCTCCTCGGTGGGGGGACTGAAGCTTTCTTT.

The rearrangement links TRBV7-2 to TRBJ2-1, with 12 nucleotides matching TRBD2. This CDR3 region has 17 residues. V was pared by 2 bases and J by 7 bases, with 9 bases of the junction left unmatched. Germline V gene data show CDR1 as SGHTA and CDR2 as FQGNSA. DNA of the CDR3: TGTGCCAGCAGCTTAAGGCTAGCGGGGGGGGTCAGGAATGAGCAGTTCTTC. It encodes CASSLRLAGGVRNEQFF. The full variable domain, rest sourced from reference TRBV7-2 and TRBJ2-1, is GAGVSQSPSNKVTEKGKDVELRCDPISGHTALYWYRQSLGQGLEFLIYFQGNSAPDKSGLPSDRFSAERTGGSVSTLTIQRTQQEDSAVYLCASSLRLAGGVRNEQFFGPGTRLTVL.

This clone was seen once. The rearrangement links TRBV12-3 or TRBV12-4 to TRBJ1-2; the match to TRBD1 covers 9 bases. With V trimmed by 6 bases and J by 3 bases, 2 bases remained unmatched. The CDR3 is 13 residues long. CDR3 sequence reads: CASRRTGDYGYTF. The CDR3 nucleotides read TGTGCCAGCAGAAGGACAGGGGACTATGGCTACACCTTC.

Worth noting for this clone: Other nucleotide sequences in the sample specify the same CDR3. This sequence joins TRBV5-1 and TRBJ2-3; D assignment may be TRBD1 or TRBD2 (5 bases each). The CDR3 contains 16 residues. V shed 3 bases and J shed 2 bases, with 16 bases lying between them. Germline loops: CDR1 SGHRS, CDR2 YFSETQ. The CDR3 spells CASSSPSGHYTDTQYF. The CDR3 DNA follows: TGCGCCAGCAGCTCCCCTTCGGGGCATTACACAGATACGCAGTATTTT.

This clone has only one observation. The genes are TRBV4-3 and TRBJ2-1; 10 bases are shared with TRBD1. Trimming cost V 0 bases and J 6 bases; bases outside gene matches: 14. The CDR3 totals 19 residues. Germline CDR1 LGHNA, CDR2 YSLEER. CDR3: CASSQENQGRQGAINEQFF. The CDR3 coding sequence is TGCGCCAGCAGCCAAGAAAACCAAGGCCGACAGGGGGCCATCAATGAGCAGTTCTTC.

This clone was counted only a few times. This chain connects TRBV4-1 to TRBJ2-4, with a weak D call TRBD1 (6 bases). There are 17 residues in the CDR3. Germline V lookup: CDR1 MGHRA, CDR2 YSYEKL. Trimming pared 4 bases from V and 0 bases from J, leaving 16 bases between. The CDR3 bases are TGCGCCAGCAGCCTGACCGGGACAACTCTAGCCAAAAACATTCAGTACTTC. The encoded protein is CASSLTGTTLAKNIQYF.

The V call is TRBV6-5, the J call TRBJ2-3; D may match TRBD1 or TRBD2 (5 bases each). The CDR3 sequence is 15 residues long. Germline V lookup: CDR1 MNHEY, CDR2 SVGAGI. The V and J ends lost 8 bases and 0 bases respectively, with 15 bases between them. CDR3: CASLRRWGSTDTQYF. The CDR3 DNA sequence: TGTGCCAGCCTGCGGAGATGGGGGAGCACAGATACGCAGTATTTT.

The rearrangement joins TRBV28 to TRBJ1-2, with D tentatively TRBD1 (6 bases). Germline V gives CDR1 MDHEN, CDR2 SYDVKM. The CDR3 covers 12 residues. Trimming removed 8 bases at V and 3 bases at J, with 10 bases between. The CDR3 region has the DNA TGTGCCAGCGGGGGGGCCGACTATGGCTACACCTTC. Amino acids: CASGGADYGYTF.

The rearrangement joins TRBV19 to TRBJ1-5, with D hard to call. The CDR3 is 13 amino acids. Trimming removed 6 bases from V and 5 bases from J, with 11 bases in between. CDR1 and CDR2 (germline): LNHDA, SQIVND (reference sequence). The CDR3 DNA reads as TGTGCCAGTAGCTTCTCAGTTGATCAGCCCCAGCATTTT. This gives the protein CASSFSVDQPQHF.

V usage is TRBV2 and J usage is TRBJ1-2; possibly TRBD1 for D (6 bases). CDR1 SNHLY and CDR2 FYNNEI come from the germline V gene. V lost 7 bases and J 2 bases, leaving 11 bases between the germline ends. The CDR3 is made up of 13 amino acids. CDR3 sequence: CASIKGENYGYTF. CDR3 DNA: TGTGCCAGCATTAAGGGGGAGAACTATGGCTACACCTTC. Using reference TRBV2 and TRBJ1-2 for the parts outside the CDR3, the full variable domain is EPEVTQTPSHQVTQMGQEVILRCVPISNHLYFYWYRQILGQKVEFLVSFYNNEISEKSEIFDDQFSVERPDGSNFTLKIRSTKLEDSAMYFCASIKGENYGYTFGSGTRLTVV.